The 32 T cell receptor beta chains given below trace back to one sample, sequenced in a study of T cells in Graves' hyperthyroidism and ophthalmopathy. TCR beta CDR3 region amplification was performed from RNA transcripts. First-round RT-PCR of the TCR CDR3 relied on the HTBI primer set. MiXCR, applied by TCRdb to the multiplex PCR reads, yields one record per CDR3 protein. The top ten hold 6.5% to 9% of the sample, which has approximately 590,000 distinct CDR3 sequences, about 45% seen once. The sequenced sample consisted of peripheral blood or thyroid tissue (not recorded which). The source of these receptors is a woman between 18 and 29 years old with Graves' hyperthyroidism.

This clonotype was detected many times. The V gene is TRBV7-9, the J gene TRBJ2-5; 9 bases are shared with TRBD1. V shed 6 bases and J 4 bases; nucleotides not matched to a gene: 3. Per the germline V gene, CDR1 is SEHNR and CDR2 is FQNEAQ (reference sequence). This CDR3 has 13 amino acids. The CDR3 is CASRQGAGETQYF. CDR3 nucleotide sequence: TGTGCCAGCAGACAGGGGGCAGGAGAGACCCAGTACTTC.

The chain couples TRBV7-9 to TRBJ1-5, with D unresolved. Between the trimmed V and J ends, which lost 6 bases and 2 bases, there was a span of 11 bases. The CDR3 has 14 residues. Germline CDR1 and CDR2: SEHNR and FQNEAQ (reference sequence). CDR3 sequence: CASRPIEGNQPQHF. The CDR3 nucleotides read TGTGCCAGCAGACCAATAGAAGGCAATCAGCCCCAGCATTTT.

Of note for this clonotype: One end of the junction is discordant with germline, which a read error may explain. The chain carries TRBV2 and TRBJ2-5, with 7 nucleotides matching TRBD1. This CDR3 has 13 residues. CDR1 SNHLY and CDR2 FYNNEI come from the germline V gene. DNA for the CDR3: TGTGCCAGCAGGAAGACAGGGCTAGAGGCCCAGTACTTC. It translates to CASRKTGLEAQYF.

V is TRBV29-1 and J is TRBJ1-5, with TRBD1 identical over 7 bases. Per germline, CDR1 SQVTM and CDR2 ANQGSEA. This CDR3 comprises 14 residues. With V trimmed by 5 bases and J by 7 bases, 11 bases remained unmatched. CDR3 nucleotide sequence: TGCAGCGTTAGACAGGGAGGCAATGAGCAGCCCCAGCATTTT. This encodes CSVRQGGNEQPQHF. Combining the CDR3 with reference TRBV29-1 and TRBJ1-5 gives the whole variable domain SAVISQKPSRDICQRGTSLTIQCQVDSQVTMMFWYRQQPGQSLTLIATANQGSEATYESGFVIDKFPISRPNLTFSTLTVSNMSPEDSSIYLCSVRQGGNEQPQHFGDGTRLSIL.

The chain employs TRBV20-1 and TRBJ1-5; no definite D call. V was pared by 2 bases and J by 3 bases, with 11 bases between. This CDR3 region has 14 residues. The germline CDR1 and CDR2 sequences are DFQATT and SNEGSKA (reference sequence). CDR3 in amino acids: CSARHGTHNQPQHF. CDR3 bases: TGCAGTGCTAGACACGGCACTCACAATCAGCCCCAGCATTTT.

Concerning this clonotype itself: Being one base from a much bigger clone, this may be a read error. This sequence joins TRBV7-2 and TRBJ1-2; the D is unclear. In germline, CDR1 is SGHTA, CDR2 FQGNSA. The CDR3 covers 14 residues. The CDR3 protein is CATSLPVANYGYTF. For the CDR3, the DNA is TGTGCCACCAGCTTACCAGTGGCTAACTATGGCTACACCTTC.

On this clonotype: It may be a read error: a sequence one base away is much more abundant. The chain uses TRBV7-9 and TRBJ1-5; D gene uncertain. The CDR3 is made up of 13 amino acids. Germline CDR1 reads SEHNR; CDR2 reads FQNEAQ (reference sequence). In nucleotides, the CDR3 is TGTGCCAGCAGCTTAGTGGCAGATGGGCCCCGGCATTTT. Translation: CASSLVADGPRHF.

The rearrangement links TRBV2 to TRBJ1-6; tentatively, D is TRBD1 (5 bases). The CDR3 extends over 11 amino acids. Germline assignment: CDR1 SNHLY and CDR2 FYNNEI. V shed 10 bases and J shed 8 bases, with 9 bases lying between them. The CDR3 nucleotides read TGTGCCAACCGAGGGGATTCACCCCTCCACTTT. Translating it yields CANRGDSPLHF.

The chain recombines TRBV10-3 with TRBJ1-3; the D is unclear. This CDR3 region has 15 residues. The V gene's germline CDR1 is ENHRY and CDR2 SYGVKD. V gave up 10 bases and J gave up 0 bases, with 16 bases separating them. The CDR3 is CASTNLGFSGNTIYF. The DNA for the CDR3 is TGTGCCAGCACCAATCTCGGGTTCTCTGGAAACACCATATATTTT.

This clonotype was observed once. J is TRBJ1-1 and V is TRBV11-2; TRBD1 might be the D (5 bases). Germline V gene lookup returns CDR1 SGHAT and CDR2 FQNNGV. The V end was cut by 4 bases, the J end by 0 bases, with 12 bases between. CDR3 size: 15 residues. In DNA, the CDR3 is TGTGCCAGCAGCTATCTAGACAGCATGAACACTGAAGCTTTCTTT. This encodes CASSYLDSMNTEAFF.

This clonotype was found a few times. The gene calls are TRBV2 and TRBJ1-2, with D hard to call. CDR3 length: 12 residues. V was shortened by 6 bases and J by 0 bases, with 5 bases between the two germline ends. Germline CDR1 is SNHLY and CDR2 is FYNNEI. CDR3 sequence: CASRDSNYGYTF. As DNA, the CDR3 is TGTGCCAGCAGAGATTCTAACTATGGCTACACCTTC.

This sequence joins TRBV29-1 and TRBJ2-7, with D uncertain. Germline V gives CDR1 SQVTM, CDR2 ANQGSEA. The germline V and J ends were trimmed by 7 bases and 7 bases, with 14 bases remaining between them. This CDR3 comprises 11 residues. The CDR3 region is CSAAPLGEQYF. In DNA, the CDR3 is TGCAGCGCCGCACCATTAGGTGAGCAGTACTTC.

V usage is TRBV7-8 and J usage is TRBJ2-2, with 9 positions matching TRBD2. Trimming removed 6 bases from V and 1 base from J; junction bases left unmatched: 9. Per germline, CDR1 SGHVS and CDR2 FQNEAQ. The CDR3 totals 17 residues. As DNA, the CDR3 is TGTGCCAGCAGTTTAAGCGGGACTAGCAGGAACACCGGGGAGCTGTTTTTT. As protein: CASSLSGTSRNTGELFF.

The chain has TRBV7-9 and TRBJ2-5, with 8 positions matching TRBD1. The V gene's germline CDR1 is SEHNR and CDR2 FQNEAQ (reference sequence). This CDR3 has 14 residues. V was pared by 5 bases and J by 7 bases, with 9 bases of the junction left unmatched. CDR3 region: CASSPSGGVVTQYF. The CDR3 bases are TGTGCCAGCAGCCCATCAGGGGGCGTCGTGACCCAGTACTTC.

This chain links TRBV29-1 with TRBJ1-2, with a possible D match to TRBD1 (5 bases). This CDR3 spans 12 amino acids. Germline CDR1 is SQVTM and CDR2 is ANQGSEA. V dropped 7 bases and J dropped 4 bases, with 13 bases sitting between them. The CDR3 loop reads CSALGQGYGYTF. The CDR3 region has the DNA TGCAGCGCCCTGGGCCAGGGCTATGGCTACACCTTC. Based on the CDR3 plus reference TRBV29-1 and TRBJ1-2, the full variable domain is SAVISQKPSRDICQRGTSLTIQCQVDSQVTMMFWYRQQPGQSLTLIATANQGSEATYESGFVIDKFPISRPNLTFSTLTVSNMSPEDSSIYLCSALGQGYGYTFGSGTRLTVV.

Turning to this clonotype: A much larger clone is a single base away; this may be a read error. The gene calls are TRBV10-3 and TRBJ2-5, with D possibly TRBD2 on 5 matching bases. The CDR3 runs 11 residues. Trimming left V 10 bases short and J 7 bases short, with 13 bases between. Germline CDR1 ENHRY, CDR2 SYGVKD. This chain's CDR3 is CATTDGGTQYF. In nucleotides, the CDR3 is TGTGCCACGACGGACGGAGGGACCCAGTACTTC.

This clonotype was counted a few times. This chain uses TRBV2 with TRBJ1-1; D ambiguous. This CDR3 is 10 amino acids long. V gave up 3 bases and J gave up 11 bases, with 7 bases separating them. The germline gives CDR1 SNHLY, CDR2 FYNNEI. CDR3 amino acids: CASSEAGAFF. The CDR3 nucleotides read TGTGCCAGCAGTGAGGCGGGGGCTTTCTTT.

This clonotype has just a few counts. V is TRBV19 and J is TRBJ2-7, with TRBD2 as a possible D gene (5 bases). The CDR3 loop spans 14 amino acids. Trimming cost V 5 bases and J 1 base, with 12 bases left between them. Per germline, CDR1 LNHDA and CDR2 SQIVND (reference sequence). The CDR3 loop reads CASSRSRDSYEQYF. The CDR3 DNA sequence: TGTGCCAGTAGTCGAAGCCGGGATTCCTACGAGCAGTACTTC.

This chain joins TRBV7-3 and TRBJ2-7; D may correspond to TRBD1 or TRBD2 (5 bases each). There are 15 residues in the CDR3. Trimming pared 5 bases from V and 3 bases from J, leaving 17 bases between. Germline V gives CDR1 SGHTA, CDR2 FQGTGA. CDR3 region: CASSPVGASFYEQYF. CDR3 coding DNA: TGTGCCAGCAGCCCCGTAGGGGCTAGCTTCTACGAGCAGTACTTC.

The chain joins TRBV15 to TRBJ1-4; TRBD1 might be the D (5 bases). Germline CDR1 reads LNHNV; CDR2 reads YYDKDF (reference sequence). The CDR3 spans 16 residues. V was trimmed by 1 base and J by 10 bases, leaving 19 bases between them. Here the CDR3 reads CATSRAPQGVSGKLFF. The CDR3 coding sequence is TGTGCCACCAGCAGAGCGCCGCAGGGCGTTTCGGGAAAACTGTTTTTT.

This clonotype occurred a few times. The CDR3 DNA is TGCAGTGCTTTACAGGGAACGGGGGCCAACGTCCTGACTTTC. Protein: CSALQGTGANVLTF. This chain joins TRBV20-1 and TRBJ2-6; D is possibly TRBD1 (6 bases). V lost 5 bases and J lost 4, with 12 bases in between. Germline V CDR1 and CDR2: DFQATT, SNEGSKA (reference sequence). This CDR3 has 14 amino acids.

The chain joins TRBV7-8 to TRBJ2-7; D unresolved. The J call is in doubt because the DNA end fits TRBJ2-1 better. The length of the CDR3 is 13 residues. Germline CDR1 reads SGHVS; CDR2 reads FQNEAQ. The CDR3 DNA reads TGTGCCAGCAGCTCCGACGGATACAATGAGCAGTTCTTC. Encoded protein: CASSSDGYNEQFF.

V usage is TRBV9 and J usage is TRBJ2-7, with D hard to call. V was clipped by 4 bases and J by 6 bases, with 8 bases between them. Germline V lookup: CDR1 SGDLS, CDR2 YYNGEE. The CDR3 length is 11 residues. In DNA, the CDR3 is TGTGCCAGCAGCCAAGATCCCGAGCAGTACTTC. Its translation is CASSQDPEQYF.

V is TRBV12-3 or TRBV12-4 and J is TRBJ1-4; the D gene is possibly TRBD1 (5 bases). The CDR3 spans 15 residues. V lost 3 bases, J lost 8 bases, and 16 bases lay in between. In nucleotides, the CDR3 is TGTGCCAGCAGTTTCCTGACAGACCGAAAGGAAAAACTGTTTTTT. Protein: CASSFLTDRKEKLFF.

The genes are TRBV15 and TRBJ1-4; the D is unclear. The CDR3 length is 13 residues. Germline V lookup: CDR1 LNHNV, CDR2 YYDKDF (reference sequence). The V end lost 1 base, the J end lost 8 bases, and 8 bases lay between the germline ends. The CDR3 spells CATSRATGEKLFF. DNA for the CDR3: TGTGCCACCAGCAGAGCCACGGGGGAAAAACTGTTTTTT.

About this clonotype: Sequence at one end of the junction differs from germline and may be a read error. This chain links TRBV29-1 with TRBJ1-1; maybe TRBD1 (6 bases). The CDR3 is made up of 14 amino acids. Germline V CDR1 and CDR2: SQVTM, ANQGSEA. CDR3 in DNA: TGCAGCGTTGAAAGGGACACCTCGAACACTGAAACTTTCTTT. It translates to CSVERDTSNTETFF. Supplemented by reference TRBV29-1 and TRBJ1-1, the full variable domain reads SAVISQKPSRDICQRGTSLTIQCQVDSQVTMMFWYRQQPGQSLTLIATANQGSEATYESGFVIDKFPISRPNLTFSTLTVSNMSPEDSSIYLCSVERDTSNTETFFGQGTRLTVV.

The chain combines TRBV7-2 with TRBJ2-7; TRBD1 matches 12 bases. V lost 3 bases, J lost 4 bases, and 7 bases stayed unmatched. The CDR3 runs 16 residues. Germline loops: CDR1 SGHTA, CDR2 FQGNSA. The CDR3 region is CASSFSPGQGAYEQYF. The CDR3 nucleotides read TGTGCCAGCAGCTTTAGCCCGGGACAGGGGGCTTACGAGCAGTACTTC.

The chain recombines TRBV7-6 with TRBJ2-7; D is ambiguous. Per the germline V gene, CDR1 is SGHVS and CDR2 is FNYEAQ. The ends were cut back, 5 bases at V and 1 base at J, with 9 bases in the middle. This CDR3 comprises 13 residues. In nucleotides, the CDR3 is TGTGCCAGCAGCCGAATAGCTTCCTACGAGCAGTACTTC. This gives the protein CASSRIASYEQYF.

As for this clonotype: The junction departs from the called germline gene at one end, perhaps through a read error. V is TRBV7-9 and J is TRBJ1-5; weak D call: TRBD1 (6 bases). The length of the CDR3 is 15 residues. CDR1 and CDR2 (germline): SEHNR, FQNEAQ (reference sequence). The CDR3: CASSQEGGGLQPQHF. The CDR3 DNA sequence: TGCGCCAGCAGCCAAGAGGGGGGGGGACTACAGCCCCAGCATTTT.

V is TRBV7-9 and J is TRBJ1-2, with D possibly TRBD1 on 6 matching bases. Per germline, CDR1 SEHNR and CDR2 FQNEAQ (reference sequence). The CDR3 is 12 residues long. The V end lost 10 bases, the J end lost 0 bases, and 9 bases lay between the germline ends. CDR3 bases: TGTGCCACAGGGGCATCTAACTATGGCTACACCTTC. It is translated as CATGASNYGYTF.

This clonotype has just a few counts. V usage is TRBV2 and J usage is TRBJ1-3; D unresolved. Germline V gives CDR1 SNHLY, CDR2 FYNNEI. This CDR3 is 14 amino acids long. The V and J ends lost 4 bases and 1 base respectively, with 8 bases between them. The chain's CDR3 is CASSVLGSGNTIYF. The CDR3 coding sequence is TGTGCCAGCAGTGTGTTAGGGTCTGGAAACACCATATATTTT.

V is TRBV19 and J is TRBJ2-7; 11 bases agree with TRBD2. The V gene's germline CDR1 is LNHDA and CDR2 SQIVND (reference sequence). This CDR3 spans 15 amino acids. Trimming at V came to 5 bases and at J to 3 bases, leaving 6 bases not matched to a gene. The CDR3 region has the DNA TGTGCCAGTAGTCGACTAGCGGGATATTACTACGAGCAGTACTTC. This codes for CASSRLAGYYYEQYF.